This T cell receptor (beta chain) was identified during a study of T cells in Graves' hyperthyroidism and ophthalmopathy. TCR beta CDR3 sequences were amplified from RNA transcripts. An initial round of RT-PCR targeting the TCR CDR3 relied on the HTBI primer set. TCRdb processed the multiplex PCR reads anew with MiXCR; each CDR3 protein has one entry. The table has over 500,000 distinct CDR3 sequences, about 45% seen once; the top ten hold 44%. Findings of the study overall: In simple terms, a model built on 13 V-J features told ophthalmopathy apart from stable hyperthyroidism. Ophthalmopathy was model-predicted a median approximately 6.9 months pre-onset.

Criteria for exclusion of patients were uncontrolled infection, other autoimmune disease, pregnancy or lactation. For the diagnoses, clinical symptoms, serum thyroxine and TRAb, thyroid ultrasound and orbital computed tomography were used. Germline CDR1 is DFQATT and CDR2 is SNEGSKA (reference sequence). There are 13 residues in the CDR3. The V end lost 3 bases, the J end lost 6 bases, and 12 bases lay between the germline ends. On this clonotype itself: Its antigen is unidentified.

The sample taken for sequencing was peripheral blood or thyroid tissue (not recorded which). The clonotype was recovered from an adult woman with Graves' disease, either hyperthyroidism or ophthalmopathy (not recorded which). The rearrangement uses TRBV20-1 and TRBJ1-5, with D possibly TRBD1 on 5 matching bases. In nucleotides, the CDR3 is TGCAGTGCTAGCAGCTCCGGGACTCAGCCCCAGCATTTT. Translating it yields CSASSSGTQPQHF.